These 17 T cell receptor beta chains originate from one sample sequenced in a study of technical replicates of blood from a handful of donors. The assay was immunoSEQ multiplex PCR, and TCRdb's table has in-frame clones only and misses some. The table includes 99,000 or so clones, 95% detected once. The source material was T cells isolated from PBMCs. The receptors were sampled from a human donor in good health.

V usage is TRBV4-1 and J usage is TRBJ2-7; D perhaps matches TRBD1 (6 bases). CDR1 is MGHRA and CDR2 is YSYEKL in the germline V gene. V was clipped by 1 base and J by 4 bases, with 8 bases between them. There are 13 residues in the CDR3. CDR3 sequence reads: CASSQGQAYEQYF. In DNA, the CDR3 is TGCGCCAGCAGCCAAGGACAGGCATACGAGCAGTACTTC.

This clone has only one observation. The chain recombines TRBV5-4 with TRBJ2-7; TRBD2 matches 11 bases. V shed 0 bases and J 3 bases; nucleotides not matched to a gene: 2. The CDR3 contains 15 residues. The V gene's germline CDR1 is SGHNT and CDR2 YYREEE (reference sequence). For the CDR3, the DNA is TGTGCCAGCAGCTTGGTGGGGACTAGCGGCTACGAGCAGTACTTC. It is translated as CASSLVGTSGYEQYF.

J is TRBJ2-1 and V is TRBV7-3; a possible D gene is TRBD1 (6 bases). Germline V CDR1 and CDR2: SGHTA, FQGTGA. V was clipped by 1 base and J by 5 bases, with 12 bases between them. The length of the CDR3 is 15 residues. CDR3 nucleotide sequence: TGTGCCAGCAGCTTAATGCAGGGGTGGAACAATGAGCAGTTCTTC. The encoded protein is CASSLMQGWNNEQFF.

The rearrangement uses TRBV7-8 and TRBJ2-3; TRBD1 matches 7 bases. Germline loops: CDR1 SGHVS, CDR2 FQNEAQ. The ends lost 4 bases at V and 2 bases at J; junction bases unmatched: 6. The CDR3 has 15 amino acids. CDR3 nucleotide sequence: TGTGCCAGCAGCTCCACACAGGGGTACACAGATACGCAGTATTTT. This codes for CASSSTQGYTDTQYF.

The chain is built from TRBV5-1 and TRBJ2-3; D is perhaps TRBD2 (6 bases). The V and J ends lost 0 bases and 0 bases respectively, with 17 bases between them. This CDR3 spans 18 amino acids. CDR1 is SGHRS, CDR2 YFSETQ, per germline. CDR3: CASSLEAGLPPSTDTQYF. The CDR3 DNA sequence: TGCGCCAGCAGCTTGGAGGCAGGACTACCTCCTAGCACAGATACGCAGTATTTT.

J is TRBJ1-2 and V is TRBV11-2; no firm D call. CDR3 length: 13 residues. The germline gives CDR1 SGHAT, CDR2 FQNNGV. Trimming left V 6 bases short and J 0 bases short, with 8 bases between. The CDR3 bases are TGTGCCAGCAGTCTCTCAGCTAACTATGGCTACACCTTC. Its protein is CASSLSANYGYTF.

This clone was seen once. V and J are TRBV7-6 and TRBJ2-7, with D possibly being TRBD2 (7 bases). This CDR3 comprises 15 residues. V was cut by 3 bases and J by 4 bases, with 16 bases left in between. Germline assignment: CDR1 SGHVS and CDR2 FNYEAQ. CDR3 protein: CASSLGEGGGYEQYF. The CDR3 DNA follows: TGTGCCAGCAGCTTGGGAGAAGGGGGGGGATACGAGCAGTACTTC. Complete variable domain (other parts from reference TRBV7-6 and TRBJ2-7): GAGVSQSPRYKVTKRGQDVALRCDPISGHVSLYWYRQALGQGPEFLTYFNYEAQQDKSGLPNDRFSAERPEGSISTLTIQRTEQRDSAMYRCASSLGEGGGYEQYFGPGTRLTVT.

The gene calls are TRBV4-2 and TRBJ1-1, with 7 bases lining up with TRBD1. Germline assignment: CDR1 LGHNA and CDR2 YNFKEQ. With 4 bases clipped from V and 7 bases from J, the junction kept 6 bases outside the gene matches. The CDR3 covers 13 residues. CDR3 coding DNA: TGTGCCAGCAGCCCCCCGGGACAGCATGAAGCTTTCTTT. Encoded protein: CASSPPGQHEAFF.

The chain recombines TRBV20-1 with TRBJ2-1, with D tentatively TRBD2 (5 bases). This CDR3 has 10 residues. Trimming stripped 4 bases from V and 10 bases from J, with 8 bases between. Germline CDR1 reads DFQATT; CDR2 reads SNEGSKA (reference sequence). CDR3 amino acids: CSANSVEQFF. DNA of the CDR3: TGCAGTGCTAATAGCGTCGAGCAGTTCTTC.

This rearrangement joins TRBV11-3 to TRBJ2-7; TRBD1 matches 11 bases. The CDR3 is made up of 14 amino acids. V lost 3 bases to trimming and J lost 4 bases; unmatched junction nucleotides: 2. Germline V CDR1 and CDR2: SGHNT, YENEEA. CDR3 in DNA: TGTGCCAGCAGCTTGGGGACAGGGGGGTACGAGCAGTACTTC. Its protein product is CASSLGTGGYEQYF.

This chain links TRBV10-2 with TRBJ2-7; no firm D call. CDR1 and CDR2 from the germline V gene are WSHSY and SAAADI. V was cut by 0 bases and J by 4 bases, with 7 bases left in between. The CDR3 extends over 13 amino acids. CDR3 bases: TGCGCCAGCAGTGAGTCAAGCTTTTACGAGCAGTACTTC. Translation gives CASSESSFYEQYF.

The CDR3 here is CASSADSLSNQPQHF. The CDR3 bases are TGTGCCAGCAGTGCGGACAGCCTTAGCAATCAGCCCCAGCATTTT. The V and J genes are TRBV2 and TRBJ1-5, with TRBD1 as a possible D gene (6 bases). This CDR3 is 15 amino acids long. The germline V and J ends were trimmed by 4 bases and 0 bases, with 10 bases remaining between them. Germline V gene lookup returns CDR1 SNHLY and CDR2 FYNNEI.

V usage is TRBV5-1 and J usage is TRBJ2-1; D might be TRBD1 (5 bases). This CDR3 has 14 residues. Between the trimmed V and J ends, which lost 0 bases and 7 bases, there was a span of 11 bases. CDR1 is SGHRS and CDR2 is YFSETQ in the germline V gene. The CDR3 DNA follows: TGCGCCAGCAGCTTGGCAGGGTTTATGAATGAGCAGTTCTTC. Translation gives CASSLAGFMNEQFF.

This chain's CDR3 is CASSLPMEETQYF. CDR3 DNA sequence: TGTGCCAGCAGCCTCCCGATGGAGGAGACCCAGTACTTC. The rearrangement links TRBV11-3 to TRBJ2-5; no reliable D call. V lost 5 bases to trimming and J lost 5 bases, with 12 bases between them. The CDR3 sequence is 13 residues long. Germline loops: CDR1 SGHNT, CDR2 YENEEA.

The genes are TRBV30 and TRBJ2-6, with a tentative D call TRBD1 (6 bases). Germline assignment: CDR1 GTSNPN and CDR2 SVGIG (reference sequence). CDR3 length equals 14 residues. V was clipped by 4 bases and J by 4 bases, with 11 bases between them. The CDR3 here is CAWTQGTGANVLTF. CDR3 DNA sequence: TGTGCCTGGACCCAGGGGACGGGGGCCAACGTCCTGACTTTC.

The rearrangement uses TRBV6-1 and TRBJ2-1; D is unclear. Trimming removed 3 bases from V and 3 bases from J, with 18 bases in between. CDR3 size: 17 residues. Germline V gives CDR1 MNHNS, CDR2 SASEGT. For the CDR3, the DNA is TGTGCCAGCAGTGAGCGATACTACCCTCGAGTCTACAATGAGCAGTTCTTC. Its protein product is CASSERYYPRVYNEQFF.

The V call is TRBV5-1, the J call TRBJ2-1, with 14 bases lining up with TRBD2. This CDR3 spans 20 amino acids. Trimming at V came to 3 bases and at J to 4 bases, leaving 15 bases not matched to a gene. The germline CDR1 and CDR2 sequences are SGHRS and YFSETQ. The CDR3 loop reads CASSWPGLAGELRGYNEQFF. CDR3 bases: TGCGCCAGCAGCTGGCCGGGACTAGCGGGAGAATTGAGGGGATACAATGAGCAGTTCTTC.